This is a list of T cell receptor beta chains from one sample in a study of T cell responses to AZD1222 COVID-19 vaccine. The assay was immunoSEQ multiplex PCR, and TCRdb's table has in-frame clones only and misses some. The sample has 150,000 to 200,000 clones; roughly 90% are singletons. The material sequenced was peripheral blood, taken on day 0 of AZD1222 vaccination. The receptors stem from an adult in good health. The CDR3 runs from the conserved cysteine through the conserved F or W. A D gene is named only where the DNA matches it firmly.

>TRBD2|TRBJ2-1|TRBV4-1
CASSQTRGGFNEQFF
>TRBD2|TRBJ2-1|TRBV4-2
CASSRLHGGDNEQFF
>TRBD2|TRBJ2-1|TRBV6-2/TRBV6-3
CASSRPGLALDEQFF
>NA|TRBJ1-1|TRBV4-1
CASSQKTGGDTEAFF
>NA|TRBJ1-6|TRBV5-1
CASSLNNSPLHF
>TRBD1|TRBJ2-1|TRBV6-4
CASSVGTGRNEQFF
>TRBD1|TRBJ1-5|TRBV24-1
CATPGQGPWPQHF
>TRBD2|TRBJ2-3|TRBV2
CASILTSGLITSTDTQYF
>TRBD1|TRBJ2-1|TRBV9
CASSVGAVTGGNEQFF
>NA|TRBJ1-1|TRBV3-1/TRBV3-2
CASSQGPTEAFF
>NA|TRBJ2-2|TRBV30
CAWSVRELNTGELFF
>TRBD1|TRBJ1-5|TRBV28
CASSRQGGGNQPQHF
>TRBD2|TRBJ2-7|TRBV3-1/TRBV3-2
CASSQGTSGSYEQYF
>NA|TRBJ2-7|TRBV3-1/TRBV3-2
CASSQDYGRDEQYF
>TRBD1|TRBJ1-2|TRBV7-2
CASSSGQTYGYTF
>TRBD1|TRBJ1-1|TRBV19
CASRQGWANTEAFF
>TRBD2|TRBJ2-5|TRBV27
CASSSGGGSETQYF
>TRBD1|TRBJ1-5|TRBV27
CASRDQGAGNQPQHF
>NA|TRBJ2-7|TRBV24-1
CATSVPRDGTYEQYF
>NA|TRBJ1-2|TRBV7-6
CASSPYPKNYGYTF